Ten or more counts support the clone carrying this T cell receptor (beta chain). Its antigen remains unidentified. This sample is part of a study of breast tumors, draining lymph nodes, adjacent tissues. Each CDR3 protein gets one entry after TCRdb re-called the multiplex PCR reads with MiXCR. The sample holds around 290,000 distinct CDR3 sequences, about 33% seen once. Whole-study findings and limits: Data only fit, rather than demonstrated, lymph node origin of most tumor T cells. Data fit most tumor T cells coming from lymph node, expanding in tumor.

The CDR3 is 17 residues long. V was clipped by 7 bases and J by 0 bases; unmatched bases: 12. CDR1 and CDR2 from the germline V gene are LNHDA and SQIVND (reference sequence). Samples came from axillary lymph nodes draining the breast cancer. J is TRBJ1-3 and V is TRBV19; TRBD1 matches at 7 bases. The TCR sequence derives from a female donor with breast cancer. Some clones in this sample may be carry-over from other donors' samples. The sample comprised axillary lymph node tissue. The CDR3 is CASTPGQPAISGNTIYF. The CDR3 DNA reads as TGTGCCAGTACCCCGGGACAGCCTGCCATCTCTGGAAACACCATATATTTT. Looking up the rest from reference TRBV19 and TRBJ1-3 gives the full variable domain: DGGITQSPKYLFRKEGQNVTLSCEQNLNHDAMYWYRQDPGQGLRLIYYSQIVNDFQKGDIAEGYSVSREKKESFPLTVTSAQKNPTAFYLCASTPGQPAISGNTIYFGEGSWLTVV.